Listed below are T cell receptor beta chains from one sample, sequenced in a study of blood T cell repertoires in COVID-19. The protocol was immunoSEQ multiplex PCR, while the TCRdb copy is restricted to in-frame clones and leaves out a portion. The sample lists about 330,000 clones, approximately 90% occurring once. Sequencing was carried out using peripheral blood. The receptors derive from a woman aged 45 to 65 with active or convalescent COVID-19. Both conserved end residues are part of each CDR3. D genes are given only for firm matches. Clone size, where shown, is once, few, many, or a class for clones that have expanded.

D: .; J: TRBJ2-1; V: TRBV5-1; size: .; DNA: TGCGCCAGCAGCTCCGGACTAGAGCAGTTCTTC; CDR3: CASSSGLEQFF
D: TRBD2; J: TRBJ2-1; V: TRBV9; size: .; DNA: TGTTCCTCCAGCGGGAGCTCCTACAATGAGCAGTTCTTC; CDR3: CSSSGSSYNEQFF
D: .; J: TRBJ2-7; V: TRBV4-3; size: .; DNA: TGCGCCAGCAGCCAAGATGATGTGGGAGCCAGAGGGGAGCAGTACTTC; CDR3: CASSQDDVGARGEQYF
D: .; J: TRBJ2-3; V: TRBV19; size: .; DNA: TGTGCCAGTATCTCATCTGGTAGTAGTACGCAGTATTTT; CDR3: CASISSGSSTQYF
D: .; J: TRBJ1-1; V: TRBV27; size: .; DNA: TGTGCCAGCAGACCACATACAGGGCGGAACACTGAAGCTTTCTTT; CDR3: CASRPHTGRNTEAFF
D: .; J: TRBJ2-5; V: TRBV11-2; size: .; DNA: TGTGCCAGCAGCTTCGCCGGGACTCAAGAGACCCAGTACTTC; CDR3: CASSFAGTQETQYF
D: .; J: TRBJ1-1; V: TRBV6-4; size: .; DNA: TGTGCCAGCAGTGACAGCCCGGGCACTGAAGCTTTCTTT; CDR3: CASSDSPGTEAFF
D: TRBD2; J: TRBJ2-1; V: TRBV13; size: once; DNA: TGTGCCAGCAGGCTAGCGGGGGGCCCCTCCTACAATGAGCAGTTCTTC; CDR3: CASRLAGGPSYNEQFF
D: TRBD2; J: TRBJ2-1; V: TRBV11-2; size: .; DNA: TGTGCCAGCAGCGATCTAGCGGGCTCCTACAATGAGCAGTTCTTC; CDR3: CASSDLAGSYNEQFF
D: TRBD2; J: TRBJ2-1; V: TRBV7-2; size: .; DNA: TGTGCCAGCAGCTCATCCAGCGGGGGGGCGAATGAGCAGTTCTTC; CDR3: CASSSSSGGANEQFF
D: .; J: TRBJ1-1; V: TRBV5-5; size: .; DNA: TGTGCCAGCAGCTTGTACGTCAGTCAATACACTGAAGCTTTCTTT; CDR3: CASSLYVSQYTEAFF
D: TRBD1; J: TRBJ2-7; V: TRBV7-2; size: .; DNA: TGTGCCAGCAGCTTATGGGGGACAGGGCCCTACGAGCAGTACTTC; CDR3: CASSLWGTGPYEQYF
D: TRBD1; J: TRBJ2-3; V: TRBV7-9; size: .; DNA: TGTGCCAGCAGCTTAGAGGGGGCGCACACAGATACGCAGTATTTT; CDR3: CASSLEGAHTDTQYF
D: .; J: TRBJ1-2; V: TRBV12-3/TRBV12-4; size: few; DNA: TGTGCCAGCAGTGAATGGCAGTATGGCTACACCTTC; CDR3: CASSEWQYGYTF
D: .; J: TRBJ1-2; V: TRBV12-3/TRBV12-4; size: .; DNA: TGTGCCAGCAGTTTAGCCCTCTATGGCTACACCTTC; CDR3: CASSLALYGYTF
D: .; J: TRBJ2-2; V: TRBV24-1; size: .; DNA: TGTGCCACCAGTGATTTTGGAGGAGGGACCACCGGGGAGCTGTTTTTT; CDR3: CATSDFGGGTTGELFF
D: TRBD2; J: TRBJ2-5; V: TRBV2; size: once; DNA: TGTGCCAGCAGTGAAATGGGGGAGGGGACTCAAGAGACCCAGTACTTC; CDR3: CASSEMGEGTQETQYF
D: TRBD1; J: TRBJ2-4; V: TRBV11-2; size: once; DNA: TGTGCCAGCAGCATAACCGGGACAGGCGGAAACATTCAGTACTTC; CDR3: CASSITGTGGNIQYF
D: TRBD2; J: TRBJ2-3; V: TRBV10-1; size: .; DNA: TGCGCCAGCAGTGAATTAGCGGGGATCGCTAGCACAGATACGCAGTATTTT; CDR3: CASSELAGIASTDTQYF
D: .; J: TRBJ2-1; V: TRBV7-2; size: .; DNA: TGTGCCAGCAGCGGCCAGGGGACCTCCTACAATGAGCAGTTCTTC; CDR3: CASSGQGTSYNEQFF
D: TRBD1; J: TRBJ1-5; V: TRBV7-3; size: .; DNA: TGTGCCAGCAGCTCCCGTCGGGACAGGGAAAATCAGCCCCAGCATTTT; CDR3: CASSSRRDRENQPQHF
D: .; J: TRBJ1-3; V: TRBV9; size: .; DNA: TGTGCCAGCAGCGTAGATACAGGGCCTGGAAACACCATATATTTT; CDR3: CASSVDTGPGNTIYF
D: .; J: TRBJ2-7; V: TRBV10-2; size: .; DNA: TGCGCCAGCAATAGAAACGGGGTAAGCTCCTACGAGCAGTACTTC; CDR3: CASNRNGVSSYEQYF
D: TRBD1; J: TRBJ2-7; V: TRBV5-1; size: .; DNA: TGCGCCAGCAGCTTGCAGGGGGCATCAAACGAGCAGTACTTC; CDR3: CASSLQGASNEQYF
D: TRBD2; J: TRBJ2-1; V: TRBV9; size: .; DNA: TGTGCCAGCAGCCCGCTAGCGGGGGCGTACAATGAGCAGTTCTTC; CDR3: CASSPLAGAYNEQFF
D: TRBD2; J: TRBJ2-7; V: TRBV24-1; size: few; DNA: TGTGCCACCGCCGGCGGGGGATCCACCTACGAGCAGTACTTC; CDR3: CATAGGGSTYEQYF
D: TRBD1; J: TRBJ1-1; V: TRBV28; size: .; DNA: TGTGCCAGCAGTAGGGGGCGTTGGATAGAGGCTTTCTTT; CDR3: CASSRGRWIEAFF
D: TRBD1; J: TRBJ1-1; V: TRBV18; size: .; DNA: TGTGCCAGCTCACAGGGGGCTTGGACTGAAGCTTTCTTT; CDR3: CASSQGAWTEAFF
D: .; J: TRBJ2-7; V: TRBV4-1; size: .; DNA: TGCGCCAGCAGCCAAGAATGGCTTCACTACGAGCAGTACTTC; CDR3: CASSQEWLHYEQYF
D: TRBD1; J: TRBJ2-7; V: TRBV5-1; size: .; DNA: TGCGCCAGCAGCTTGGCCAGGGACAGGCGGAATTACGAGCAGTACTTC; CDR3: CASSLARDRRNYEQYF
D: .; J: TRBJ2-4; V: TRBV19; size: .; DNA: TGTGCCAGTAGTAGAGGGGCCAAAAACATTCAGTACTTC; CDR3: CASSRGAKNIQYF
D: TRBD1; J: TRBJ2-5; V: TRBV15; size: .; DNA: TGTGCCACCAGCAGCCCTAGGGACAGGGGGCGAGAGACCCAGTACTTC; CDR3: CATSSPRDRGRETQYF
D: .; J: TRBJ1-1; V: TRBV10-3; size: .; DNA: TGTGCCATCAGACGGACTGCCGACACTGAAGCTTTCTTT; CDR3: CAIRRTADTEAFF
D: TRBD1; J: TRBJ2-6; V: TRBV27; size: .; DNA: TGTGCCAGCAGGAAAGACAGGGCCTCGAACGTCCTGACTTTC; CDR3: CASRKDRASNVLTF
D: TRBD1; J: TRBJ1-2; V: TRBV10-3; size: .; DNA: TGTGCCATCAGAACAGGGGACTATGGCTACACCTTC; CDR3: CAIRTGDYGYTF
D: .; J: TRBJ1-1; V: TRBV7-2; size: once; DNA: TGTGCCAGCAGCCCCCAGGGAGGAGTAGCCACTGAAGCTTTCTTT; CDR3: CASSPQGGVATEAFF
D: TRBD1; J: TRBJ1-1; V: TRBV27; size: .; DNA: TGTGCCAGCAGTTCAACAGGGGGCCGGACTGAAGCTTTCTTT; CDR3: CASSSTGGRTEAFF
D: .; J: TRBJ1-5; V: TRBV5-6; size: .; DNA: TGTGCCAGCAGCTTGGCACAGGGACAAGGCAATCAGCCCCAGCATTTT; CDR3: CASSLAQGQGNQPQHF
D: .; J: TRBJ1-2; V: TRBV5-1; size: once; DNA: TGCGCCAGCAGCTTGACAGACGGCTATGGCTACACCTTC; CDR3: CASSLTDGYGYTF
D: .; J: TRBJ1-3; V: TRBV4-1; size: .; DNA: TGCGCCAGCAGCCAAGATGACGGGAGCTCTGGAAACACCATATATTTT; CDR3: CASSQDDGSSGNTIYF
D: .; J: TRBJ1-1; V: TRBV19; size: .; DNA: TGTGCCAGTAGTAGGGGGCGAGACACTGAAGCTTTCTTT; CDR3: CASSRGRDTEAFF
D: TRBD1; J: TRBJ1-1; V: TRBV30; size: .; DNA: TGTGCCTGCAACGGACAGGCCAACACTGAAGCTTTCTTT; CDR3: CACNGQANTEAFF
D: .; J: TRBJ1-3; V: TRBV2; size: .; DNA: TGTGCCAGCAGTGAACGGACACGGAGCTCTGGAAACACCATATATTTT; CDR3: CASSERTRSSGNTIYF
D: .; J: TRBJ2-1; V: TRBV7-9; size: .; DNA: TGTGCCAGCAGTCCACCCACAGGGTTTAGATCAGGTGGGGACAATGAGCAGTTCTTC; CDR3: CASSPPTGFRSGGDNEQFF
D: TRBD1; J: TRBJ1-2; V: TRBV6-5; size: .; DNA: TGTGCCAGCAGTTACGGGGCAGGGGGACAGGGCTACACCTTC; CDR3: CASSYGAGGQGYTF
D: .; J: TRBJ1-1; V: TRBV30; size: .; DNA: TGTGCCTGGACACTCGGAGGGAGGAACACTGAAGCTTTCTTT; CDR3: CAWTLGGRNTEAFF
D: TRBD2; J: TRBJ2-1; V: TRBV9; size: .; DNA: TGTGCCAGCAGCGCTCTAGCGGGACTCTACAATGAGCAGTTCTTC; CDR3: CASSALAGLYNEQFF
D: TRBD1; J: TRBJ1-1; V: TRBV5-4; size: .; DNA: TGTGCCAGCAGGGGACCGACAGGGGGCGTCGGTGAAGCTTTCTTT; CDR3: CASRGPTGGVGEAFF